One T cell receptor beta chain is described in this entry. Its antigen remains unidentified. No clone much larger than this one lies a single base away; base qualities are absent. Library preparation employed the immunoSEQ multiplex PCR assay. A mixture of 60 forward primers for TCR Vbeta segments and 13 reverse primers for TCR Jbeta segments was used in the multiplex PCR. Amplification of the CDR3 region of rearranged TCR beta genes was performed with a multiplex PCR assay on genomic DNA. On the Illumina HiSeq System, the amplified TCR beta libraries were sequenced as 87-base-pair reads. As for how the authors treated the data: In a later analysis, 70 million to 95 million unique TCR beta chains were counted across the roughly 610 repertoires, and about 9.9 million of these chains were shared by at least two donors. To remove PCR and sequencing errors, raw reads were error-corrected and collapsed into unique sequences using a nearest-neighbor algorithm that merged closely related sequences. V, D and J gene segments were assigned by aligning CDR3 sequences to IMGT reference sequences. For a sequence to be retained, at least a six-nucleotide match to both a V gene segment and a J gene segment was required. Rearrangements were called productive when the CDR3 lacked stop codons and stayed in frame with V and J; all others were non-productive. CDR3 was defined by IMGT convention, running from the second conserved V-encoded cysteine to the conserved J-encoded phenylalanine. The earlier analysis of some 540 of the donors excluded any sequence lacking an unambiguous match to a single V gene segment. An earlier analysis of some 610 of the donors called V segments functional above 56.7% productive rearrangements and segregating when the between-donor standard deviation exceeded 5%. To diagnose cytomegalovirus status from the catalog of TCR beta chain sequences, a statistical classification framework was built. V and J gene assignment, in a later analysis, came from comparing TCR nucleotide sequences with IMGT/GENE-DB human TR gene sequences. A later analysis assigned CDR3 sequences and most-parsimonious VDJ recombination scenarios with the TCRdist pipeline. In a later analysis, each TCR beta chain was defined by its CDR3 amino acid sequence together with its V-gene family, and reads without a unique V-gene family were excluded. A later analysis removed 500 to 600 highly shared, low-generation-probability nucleotide sequences to deal with suspected cross-contamination and a sequencing artifact. In a later analysis, a clonal expansion index was calculated for each public chain from normalized within-repertoire ranks of inferred template counts. A later analysis computed generation probabilities with a VDJ recombination model fitted to out-of-frame rearrangements, and checked the results against IGoR. Hypergeometric tests were used in a later analysis to score TCR-TCR, TCR-HLA and TCR-CMV co-occurrence, with a repertoire-size bias correction applied to the TCR pairs. To estimate false discovery rates, a later analysis permuted the HLA or CMV assignments 20 times. In a later analysis, co-occurring TCRs were grouped using DBSCAN, and TCRdist sequence similarity was added for clustering within HLA-allele-positive subsets. For co-occurrence clustering, repertoires with fewer than 30,000 or more than 120,000 public chains were excluded, along with several repertoires with anomalous nucleotide sharing. TCRdb obtained this table from immuneACCESS and retained in-frame rearrangements with V and J assigned. These tables miss some clones; where compared with another copy, unresolved V genes account for less than half of the shortfall, and the remainder is unexplained. The V and J calls and the clone size are those of that table, but D and trimming were determined from the DNA. Counted in this sample were under 150,000 clones; roughly 80% of them appeared once. The ten biggest clones cover roughly 6.7% of the sample.

The germline V and J ends show losses of 5 bases and 4 bases respectively, and no gene match explains 5 bases of the junction. From a lookup of the germline V gene, CDR1 and CDR2 are MNHEY and SVGAGI. The CDR3 has 14 amino acids, counting the end cysteine and phenylalanine. The sequence is cut down to CDR3 DNA, 42 bases in frame from base 1. The sample belongs to a study of cytomegalovirus exposure and HLA in healthy donors (dated by TCRdb to between 2016 and 2019). About the investigation overall: In an earlier analysis of roughly 590 of the donors, 250 to 300 Gb of sequence data and approximately 120 million unique TCR beta sequences from about 190 million T cells were reported. Approximately 300 gigabases of sequencing data and around 85 million unique TCR sequences made up an early release that covered roughly 670 HLA-typed donors. Of the roughly 400 genotyped donors, approximately 83% fell in the genetic ancestry cluster associated with self-reported Caucasian donors. The study aimed to test whether signatures of past pathogen exposure could be identified by cataloging public T cell receptors. The T cell repertoires of 666 subjects were profiled by immunosequencing and related to cytomegalovirus serostatus. Besides the first cohort of about 730 subjects, a separate validation cohort made up of 95 to 150 different subjects was used. To predict cytomegalovirus infection status, the study combined high-throughput TCR immunosequencing, statistical association of individual TCRs with disease status, and machine learning. A later analysis re-examined previously published TCR beta repertoires from roughly 720 donors and added high-resolution HLA genotyping to investigate patterns of TCR occurrence. Rather than using new phenotypic data, the later analysis identified candidate immune exposures from TCR beta sequences and from how often those sequences occurred across donors. An earlier analysis of fewer than 700 of the donors applied high-throughput TCR beta sequencing to assess whether each TCR beta V gene segment acted as functional or pseudogenic. Donor age, sex, ethnicity and CMV serostatus were collected together with the repertoire data. A later genetic analysis took genome-wide SNP genotypes for about 60% of the roughly 670 donors and used that subset as a discovery cohort. All discovery cohort repertoires had been generated using a single sequencing platform. Both class I and class II loci were covered by HLA typing, at four-digit resolution. Typing coverage varied by locus: roughly 629-640 donors for A, B, C, DRB1 and DQB1; about 520 for DQA1; more than 600 for DPA1; about 450 for DPB1. Four to six DR-DQ haplotypes were handled as single units for association and clustering, since linkage in the cohort was strong. Among approximately 370 genotyped donors of the cohort, an average of about 220,000 unique TCR beta nucleotide sequences was sequenced per donor, of which approximately 18% were non-productive.

Findings and caveats that apply to the study as a whole: Because counts were too low, approximately 15 rarely observed V segments, including chromosome 9 orphons, were excluded from the earlier analysis of several hundred of the donors. V-gene and J-gene trimming of TCR beta chains was associated with a missense DCLRE1C variant in a later genetic analysis, and the association was replicated in an independent cohort. The classifier was reported to diagnose cytomegalovirus status with high specificity and sensitivity in both the original cohort and the validation cohort. Correlated functional status among segregating V segments might reflect linkage disequilibrium, but an unknown experimental factor could not be ruled out. Immune exposure information for the cohort was limited to CMV serostatus. In an earlier analysis of 587 of the donors, most TCR beta V segments appeared in productive rearrangements about 87% or about 30% of the time, broadly matching IMGT annotations. A further reported finding was that TCR beta sequences accurately predicted the HLA-A and HLA-B alleles for most subjects in the first cohort. Compared with equally common non-associated chains, HLA-associated TCR beta chains in a later analysis were more clonally expanded and had lower generation probabilities. The study listed 164 TCR beta chains as associated with cytomegalovirus. In a later analysis, the rate of TCR association differed among HLA loci, with DRB1 alleles having the most associated TCRs and HLA-C alleles having the fewest. Because some donors lacked HLA typing at each locus, the association tests relied only on the typed subset. Assigning TCR associations to individual alleles was difficult when HLA alleles, especially DR and DQ, strongly co-occurred. Across donors, most TCR sequences were observed very rarely, whereas some public TCRs were present in many individuals. Specific HLA alleles were associated with 16,951 TCR beta sequences at a false discovery rate of 0.05 in a later analysis. Sequencing depth was assumed to be roughly uniform across donors in the presence/absence analyses, though that assumption may not hold. The authors suggested that the approach could potentially be generalized to other disease states and immunological phenotypes. Only TCR beta chains were sequenced in this cohort, and the absence of alpha or paired-chain data limited detectable features. A later genetic analysis reported fewer N-insertions in productive TCRs among donors in an Asian-associated ancestry cluster than the roughly 620-donor mean. The sequencing pipeline was judged likely to have produced a cluster of highly shared sequence variants as a technical artifact. Some IMGT-functional V segments, including TRBV6-2 and TRBV6-3, could not be told apart with the 87-base-pair reads, so those segments were excluded. According to a later analysis, most CMV-associated TCR beta chains appeared to be HLA-restricted, and the HLA associations seemed to be driven largely by CMV exposure. In a later analysis, several top co-occurrence clusters were reported to appear linked to parvovirus B19, influenza, CMV and Epstein-Barr virus. Three of the identified cytomegalovirus-associated TCR beta chains were confirmed in vitro to be specific for cytomegalovirus antigens.

In total, 600 or so healthy bone marrow donors made up the cohort. All cohort members were sampled while nominally healthy, although unrecorded immune exposures were likely present. The donor was CMV seropositive and belonged to the group of 250 to 300 seropositive cohort members. Every donor gave a peripheral blood sample, and the peripheral blood mononuclear cells from that sample were used for TCR beta sequencing. Genomic DNA was extracted from the blood cell samples with the Qiagen DNeasy Blood Extraction Kit. Sequencing input: PBMCs. Recombination linked TRBV6-5 to TRBJ1-2, with 9 bases matching TRBD1. The TCR sequence derives from a woman between 40 and 55 years old in good health and CMV-seropositive. The DNA sequence is as follows: TGTGCCAGCAGTGGACCGGGACAGGGCTATGGCTACACCTTC. It translates to CASSGPGQGYGYTF.